The T cell receptor beta chain described here comes from a study of vaccination and CD4 T cells after COVID-19. Broader study findings: Recorded median SARS-CoV-2-reactive clonotype numbers increased from about 20 to 38 without reaching significance.

Indicated treatment: approximately nine-day PBMC culture with coronavirus spike peptide pools or control peptides (ViraFEST assay). Those CD4+ T cells from the unexposed donor predate the COVID-19 pandemic (2011-2018). Culture proceeded for ten to eleven days, and CD4+ T cells were then isolated by negative selection. The Oncomine TCR Beta short-read assay generated sequence data from the DNA of cultured CD4+ T cells. One entry per CDR3 protein, called by TCRdb with MiXCR from the PCR reads. The sample includes some 3,000 distinct CDR3 sequences, 20% to 30% of them seen just once. V shed 2 bases and J 0 bases; nucleotides not matched to a gene: 5. Germline lookup yields CDR1 SEHNR and CDR2 FQNEAQ (reference sequence). The CDR3 is made up of 16 amino acids. In the case of this clonotype: What it recognizes is unknown.

This rearrangement joins TRBV7-9 to TRBJ2-7; 9 bases map to TRBD1. The material sequenced was CD4+ T cells from blood, cultured in vitro. This TCR derives from a human donor in good health. CDR3 bases: TGTGCCAGCAGCTTATACGGGACAGGGAGCTCCTACGAGCAGTACTTC. The encoded protein is CASSLYGTGSSYEQYF.